This TCR beta chain emerged from a study of cytomegalovirus exposure and HLA in healthy donors. Study outcomes and limitations: Sequencing had likely introduced a cluster of highly shared sequence variants as an artifact.

This clone occurred once. What it recognizes is unknown. V gave up 3 bases and J gave up 3 bases, with 11 bases separating them. The CDR3 runs to 13 residues. Germline-derived CDR1 and CDR2 are GTSNPN and SVGIG (reference sequence). Primers for the PCR totalled 60 Vbeta and 13 Jbeta. This table comes from immunoSEQ multiplex PCR, and its TCRdb copy is limited to in-frame clones, with some not included. Seen here are 90,000 to 130,000 clones, 55% to 80% observed once, and the top ten hold 2% to 2.5%. The gene calls are TRBV30 and TRBJ2-5; perhaps TRBD2 as D (5 bases). The TCR sequence derives from a woman aged 25 to 39 in good health and CMV-seronegative. The sample comprised PBMCs. The CDR3 here is CAWSGDGEETQYF. CDR3 nucleotide sequence: TGTGCCTGGAGCGGAGACGGGGAAGAGACCCAGTACTTC. The whole variable domain, remainder taken from reference TRBV30 and TRBJ2-5, is SQTIHQWPATLVQPVGSPLSLECTVEGTSNPNLYWYRQAAGRGLQLLFYSVGIGQISSEVPQNLSASRPQDRQFILSSKKLLLSDSGFYLCAWSGDGEETQYFGPGTRLLVL.